This TCR beta chain emerged from a study of identical twins. A universal primer site was incorporated via template switching, and the cDNA contained unique molecular identifiers. Using its own MiXCR run on the 5' RACE reads, TCRdb lists one record per CDR3 protein. The sample lists hundreds of thousands of distinct CDR3 sequences, approximately 18% occurring once. Germline V gene lookup returns CDR1 SGHKS and CDR2 YYEKEE (reference sequence). V gave up 0 bases and J gave up 10 bases; unmatched junction bases: 12. This CDR3 is 17 amino acids long. This clonotype was detected a few times. This same sample was also part of a study on T cells expressing NK-cell markers. That work adds: Eight donors were sequenced, seven testing HCMV-seropositive and one testing seronegative. The CD3+CD56-NKG2C+ fraction was also led by these clonotypes in a handful of donors.

The V gene is TRBV5-5, the J gene TRBJ1-6, with TRBD1 identical over 8 bases. The sequencing input was PBMCs. The TCR sequence derives from a woman younger than 30 in good health. The CDR3 here is CASSLGTPDRAGSPLHF. As DNA, the CDR3 is TGTGCCAGCAGCTTGGGGACCCCGGACAGGGCAGGCTCACCCCTCCACTTT.